The clone carrying this T cell receptor (beta chain) was seen only a few times. CDR3 length: 17 residues. V lost 5 bases and J 0 bases, leaving 19 bases between the germline ends. Germline CDR1 and CDR2: MNHEY and SMNVEV (reference sequence). The data originate from a study of T cell responses to AZD1222 COVID-19 vaccine. Assay used: immunoSEQ multiplex PCR; TCRdb lists only in-frame clones, some missing. The repertoire holds fewer than 200,000 clones, around 90% seen once, with roughly 4.3% in the top ten. The chain employs TRBV27 and TRBJ1-1; no clear D gene. Here the sequenced sample was peripheral blood, taken 28 days after the second dose of the MenACWY control vaccine. The receptor was isolated from an adult who received the MenACWY meningococcal vaccine as a control. The CDR3 DNA reads TGTGCCAGCAGTGGAGGGATAGCTGATTCAATGAACACTGAAGCTTTCTTT. Protein: CASSGGIADSMNTEAFF.